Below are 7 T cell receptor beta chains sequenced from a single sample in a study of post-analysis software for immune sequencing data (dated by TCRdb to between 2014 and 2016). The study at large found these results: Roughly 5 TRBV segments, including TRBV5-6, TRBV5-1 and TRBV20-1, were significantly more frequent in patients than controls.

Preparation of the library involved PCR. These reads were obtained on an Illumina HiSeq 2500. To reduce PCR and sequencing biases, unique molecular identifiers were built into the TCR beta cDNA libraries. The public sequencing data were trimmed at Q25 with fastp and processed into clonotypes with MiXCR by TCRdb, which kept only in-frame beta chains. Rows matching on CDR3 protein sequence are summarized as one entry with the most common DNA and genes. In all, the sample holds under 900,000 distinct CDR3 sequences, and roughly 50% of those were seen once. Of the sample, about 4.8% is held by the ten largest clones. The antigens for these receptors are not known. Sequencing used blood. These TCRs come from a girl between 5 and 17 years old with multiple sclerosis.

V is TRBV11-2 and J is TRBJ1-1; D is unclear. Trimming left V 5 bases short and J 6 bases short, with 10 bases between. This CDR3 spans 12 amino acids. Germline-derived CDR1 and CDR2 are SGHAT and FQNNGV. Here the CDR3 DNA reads TGTGCCAGCAGCCCGGCGTTCGCTGAAGCTTTCTTT. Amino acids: CASSPAFAEAFF.

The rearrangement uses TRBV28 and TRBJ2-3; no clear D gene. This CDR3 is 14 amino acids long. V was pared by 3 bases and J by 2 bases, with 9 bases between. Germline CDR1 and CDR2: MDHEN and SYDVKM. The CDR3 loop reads CASSLGKNTDTQYF. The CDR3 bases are TGTGCCAGCAGTTTGGGAAAGAACACAGATACGCAGTATTTT. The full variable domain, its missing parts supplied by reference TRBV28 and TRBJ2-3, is DVKVTQSSRYLVKRTGEKVFLECVQDMDHENMFWYRQDPGLGLRLIYFSYDVKMKEKGDIPEGYSVSREKKERFSLILESASTNQTSMYLCASSLGKNTDTQYFGPGTRLTVL.

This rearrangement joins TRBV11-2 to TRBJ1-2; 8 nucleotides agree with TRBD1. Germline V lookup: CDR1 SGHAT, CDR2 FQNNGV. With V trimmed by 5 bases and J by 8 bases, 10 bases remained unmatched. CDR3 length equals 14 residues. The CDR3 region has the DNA TGTGCCAGCAGCCCGACGGACAGGGCTTACGGCTACACCTTC. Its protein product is CASSPTDRAYGYTF.

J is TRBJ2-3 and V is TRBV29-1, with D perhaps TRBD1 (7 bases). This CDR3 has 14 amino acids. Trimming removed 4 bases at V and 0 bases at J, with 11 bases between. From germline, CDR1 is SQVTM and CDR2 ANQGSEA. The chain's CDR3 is CSVVGGQSTDTQYF. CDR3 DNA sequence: TGCAGCGTTGTGGGGGGACAGAGCACAGATACGCAGTATTTT.

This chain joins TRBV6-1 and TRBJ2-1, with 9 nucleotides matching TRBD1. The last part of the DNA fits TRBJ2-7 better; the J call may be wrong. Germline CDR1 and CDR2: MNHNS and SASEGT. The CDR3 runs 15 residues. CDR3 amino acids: CASSVGQGSYNEQYF. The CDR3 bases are TGTGCCAGCAGCGTGGGACAGGGCTCCTACAATGAGCAGTACTTC.

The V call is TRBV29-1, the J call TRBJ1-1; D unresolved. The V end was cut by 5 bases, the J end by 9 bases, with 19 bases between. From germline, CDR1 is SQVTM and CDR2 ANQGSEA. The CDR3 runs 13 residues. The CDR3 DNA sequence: TGCAGCGTTTCGCAGGCAGGAGGGTGGAAAGCTTTCTTT. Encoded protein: CSVSQAGGWKAFF.

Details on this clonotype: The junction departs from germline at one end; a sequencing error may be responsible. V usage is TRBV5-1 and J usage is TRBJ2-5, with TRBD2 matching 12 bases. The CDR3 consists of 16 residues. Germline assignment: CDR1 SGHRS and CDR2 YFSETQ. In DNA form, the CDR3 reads TGTGCCAGCAGTTCTCTAGCGGGAGGGCCGAGGGAGACCCAGTACTTC. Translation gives CASSSLAGGPRETQYF. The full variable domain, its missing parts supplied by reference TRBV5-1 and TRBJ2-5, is KAGVTQTPRYLIKTRGQQVTLSCSPISGHRSVSWYQQTPGQGLQFLFEYFSETQRNKGNFPGRFSGRQFSNSRSEMNVSTLELGDSALYLCASSSLAGGPRETQYFGPGTRLLVL.